This paragraph reports one T cell receptor (beta chain). The sample originates from a study of control samples from healthy donors and cancer patients. Using immunoSEQ multiplex PCR, the repertoire was profiled, and TCRdb retains in-frame clones only, with some absent. The repertoire has around 100,000 clones, approximately 84% of them found once; the top ten carry under 20%. The CDR3 totals 14 residues. In germline, CDR1 is ENHRY, CDR2 SYGVKD. The V end lost 6 bases, the J end lost 1 base, and 12 bases lay between the germline ends. This clonotype was obtained from a woman in her 50s in good health. The chain carries TRBV10-3 and TRBJ1-1, with a possible D match to TRBD1 (5 bases). The sequenced sample was blood. Written as DNA, the CDR3 is TGTGCCATCAGATCGCTAGGACAGAACACTGAAGCTTTCTTT. Translating it yields CAIRSLGQNTEAFF.